One and the same sample provided the 29 T cell receptor beta chains below, sequenced in a study of blood T cell repertoires in COVID-19. Produced via immunoSEQ multiplex PCR; TCRdb's table is partial and in-frame only. There are about 230,000 clones in the sample; approximately 80% occur only once, and about 1.4% lies in the top ten. Sample: peripheral blood. All receptors derive from a woman aged 35 to 49 who had recovered from COVID-19.

The chain uses TRBV27 and TRBJ1-2, with D unclear. V lost 3 bases, J lost 1 base, and 21 bases lay in between. The germline V gene encodes CDR1 MNHEY and CDR2 SMNVEV (reference sequence). There are 18 residues in the CDR3. The CDR3 here is CASSFRTGINGVNYGYTF. The CDR3 bases are TGTGCCAGCAGTTTTCGGACGGGGATAAATGGGGTTAACTATGGCTACACCTTC.

A note on this clone: A read error may be the cause here, since a much bigger clone is one base away. This sample includes further DNA sequences coding for the same CDR3. The chain is built from TRBV5-8 and TRBJ1-5; no definite D call. CDR3 length equals 15 residues. Germline-derived CDR1 and CDR2 are SGHTS and YDEGEE. The CDR3 protein is CASAPNRGGDQPQHF. The CDR3 DNA follows: TGTGCCAGCGCCCCAAATCGGGGTGGGGATCAGCCCCAACATTTT.

The rearrangement joins TRBV18 to TRBJ2-2, with D possibly matching TRBD1 (5 bases). Germline loops: CDR1 KGHSH, CDR2 LQKENI. The CDR3 spans 16 residues. Trimming left V 2 bases short and J 0 bases short, with 10 bases between. CDR3 DNA: TGTGCCAGCTCACCATTCGACAGAACGAACACCGGGGAGCTGTTTTTT. Translated, it gives CASSPFDRTNTGELFF.

The CDR3 bases are TGTGCCAGCAGCCAAGAAAGGAGGACTAGCGGGGGTTACGAGCAGTACTTC. Translated: CASSQERRTSGGYEQYF. The gene calls are TRBV3-1 (or the pseudogene TRBV3-2) and TRBJ2-7; TRBD2 matches 13 bases. Germline CDR1 LGHDT, CDR2 YNNKEL (reference sequence). V lost 0 bases to trimming and J lost 4 bases; unmatched junction nucleotides: 6. The CDR3 extends over 17 amino acids.

The chain is built from TRBV5-1 and TRBJ1-1, with D unclear. CDR1 is SGHRS, CDR2 YFSETQ, per germline. This CDR3 is 14 amino acids long. Trimming pared 5 bases from V and 2 bases from J, leaving 13 bases between. This chain's CDR3 is CASRVMTGNTEAFF. In nucleotides, the CDR3 is TGCGCCAGCAGAGTAATGACGGGAAACACTGAAGCTTTCTTT. Variable domain in full (rest from reference TRBV5-1 and TRBJ1-1): KAGVTQTPRYLIKTRGQQVTLSCSPISGHRSVSWYQQTPGQGLQFLFEYFSETQRNKGNFPGRFSGRQFSNSRSEMNVSTLELGDSALYLCASRVMTGNTEAFFGQGTRLTVV.

As regards this clone: This sample includes further DNA sequences coding for the same CDR3. This sequence joins TRBV3-1 (or the pseudogene TRBV3-2) and TRBJ1-5, with D tentatively TRBD1 (6 bases). The V gene lost 0 bases and the J gene lost 7 bases, with 7 bases spanning the gap. The CDR3 runs to 13 residues. The germline V gene has CDR1 LGHDT and CDR2 YNNKEL (reference sequence). As DNA, the CDR3 is TGTGCCAGCAGCCAAGACAGGGGACAGCCCCAGCATTTT. Amino acids: CASSQDRGQPQHF.

The rearrangement joins TRBV28 to TRBJ1-1, with D maybe TRBD1 (5 bases). Germline CDR1 and CDR2: MDHEN and SYDVKM. The CDR3 sequence is 10 residues long. V lost 5 bases, J lost 11 bases, and 9 bases lay in between. As DNA, the CDR3 is TGTGCCAGCAGTGGGGGGATGGCTTTCTTT. Amino acid sequence: CASSGGMAFF.

V is TRBV18 and J is TRBJ2-4, with a tentative D call TRBD2 (6 bases). Germline CDR1 is KGHSH and CDR2 is LQKENI. V gave up 0 bases and J gave up 6 bases, with 12 bases separating them. The CDR3 has 15 residues. Written as DNA, the CDR3 is TGTGCCAGCTCACCACCCGGGGGACGGGGAAACATTCAGTACTTC. Residues: CASSPPGGRGNIQYF.

This sequence joins TRBV11-2 and TRBJ2-1; tentative D call: TRBD2 (6 bases). Deletions cut 5 bases from V and 9 bases from J, with 20 bases between. The CDR3 runs to 15 residues. Germline CDR1 is SGHAT and CDR2 is FQNNGV. The chain's CDR3 is CASSASPTSRTEQFF. The CDR3 region has the DNA TGTGCCAGCAGCGCATCCCCAACTAGCCGTACTGAGCAGTTCTTC.

The CDR3 nucleotides are TGTGCCAGCAGCTTGGCAGGGGATTTCGTTGGCTACGAGCAGTACTTC. Amino acids: CASSLAGDFVGYEQYF. The chain joins TRBV11-3 to TRBJ2-7, with D maybe TRBD1 (6 bases). CDR3 length: 16 residues. CDR1 SGHNT and CDR2 YENEEA come from the germline V gene. V was cut by 3 bases and J by 3 bases, with 18 bases left in between.

The chain employs TRBV19 and TRBJ2-3, with D possibly matching TRBD1 (6 bases). Germline CDR1 LNHDA, CDR2 SQIVND (reference sequence). Trimming removed 6 bases from V and 6 bases from J, with 10 bases in between. The CDR3 spans 12 residues. CDR3 loop: CASRQGADTQYF. The DNA for the CDR3 is TGTGCCAGTAGACAGGGAGCCGATACGCAGTATTTT.

The chain recombines TRBV29-1 with TRBJ1-2, with D perhaps TRBD1 (6 bases). The CDR3 loop spans 13 amino acids. V was cut by 1 base and J by 6 bases, with 12 bases left in between. In germline, CDR1 is SQVTM, CDR2 ANQGSEA. This chain's CDR3 is CSVEVWTANGYTF. DNA of the CDR3: TGCAGCGTTGAAGTCTGGACAGCTAATGGCTACACCTTC. The whole variable domain, remainder taken from reference TRBV29-1 and TRBJ1-2, is SAVISQKPSRDICQRGTSLTIQCQVDSQVTMMFWYRQQPGQSLTLIATANQGSEATYESGFVIDKFPISRPNLTFSTLTVSNMSPEDSSIYLCSVEVWTANGYTFGSGTRLTVV.

The rearrangement joins TRBV20-1 to TRBJ1-1, with D maybe TRBD1 (6 bases). Per the germline V gene, CDR1 is DFQATT and CDR2 is SNEGSKA (reference sequence). The CDR3 consists of 13 residues. V lost 3 bases, J lost 1 base, and 9 bases lay in between. The chain's CDR3 is CSASRTANTEAFF. The CDR3 DNA sequence: TGCAGTGCTAGTCGGACAGCGAACACTGAAGCTTTCTTT.

The chain joins TRBV7-3 to TRBJ2-1, with D possibly TRBD1 on 6 matching bases. The V end was cut by 0 bases, the J end by 8 bases, with 8 bases between. There are 13 residues in the CDR3. CDR1 is SGHTA and CDR2 is FQGTGA in the germline V gene. Here the CDR3 DNA reads TGTGCCAGCAGCTTAACGTCAGGGGATGAGCAGTTCTTC. Protein product: CASSLTSGDEQFF.

The CDR3 sequence is CASGDRAGGYTF. In nucleotides, the CDR3 is TGTGCCAGCGGGGACAGGGCAGGGGGCTACACCTTC. The V call is TRBV6-5, the J call TRBJ1-2; 9 bases map to TRBD1. The germline V gene encodes CDR1 MNHEY and CDR2 SVGAGI. V shed 8 bases and J 8 bases; nucleotides not matched to a gene: 6. This CDR3 region has 12 residues.

J is TRBJ1-2 and V is TRBV30; 7 bases fit TRBD1. J gave up 2 bases and V 0 bases, and 6 bases lay outside the gene matches. Germline V gene sequence: CDR1 GTSNPN, CDR2 SVGIG (reference sequence). The CDR3 sequence is 15 residues long. CDR3 nucleotides: TGTGCCTGGAGTGTATCCCCAGGGGGAAACTATGGCTACACCTTC. Translation: CAWSVSPGGNYGYTF. Using reference TRBV30 and TRBJ1-2 for the parts outside the CDR3, the full variable domain is SQTIHQWPATLVQPVGSPLSLECTVEGTSNPNLYWYRQAAGRGLQLLFYSVGIGQISSEVPQNLSASRPQDRQFILSSKKLLLSDSGFYLCAWSVSPGGNYGYTFGSGTRLTVV.

This chain connects TRBV6-5 to TRBJ1-6; D is uncertain. The V gene's germline CDR1 is MNHEY and CDR2 SVGAGI. Trimming removed 7 bases from V and 5 bases from J, with 12 bases in between. This CDR3 is built from 14 residues. The CDR3 DNA sequence: TGTGCCAGCACCTCCATTGGAGATAATTCACCCCTCCACTTT. Translation: CASTSIGDNSPLHF.

The V and J genes are TRBV6-1 and TRBJ1-3; D unclear. The CDR3 runs to 13 residues. Germline lookup yields CDR1 MNHNS and CDR2 SASEGT. Trimming stripped 3 bases from V and 4 bases from J, with 7 bases between. Here the CDR3 DNA reads TGTGCCAGCAGTGAGGAGGGCGGAAACACCATATATTTT. It specifies CASSEEGGNTIYF.

The rearrangement uses TRBV7-9 and TRBJ2-7, with no clear D. V lost 3 bases to trimming and J lost 0 bases, with 12 bases between them. The CDR3 has 15 amino acids. Germline V lookup: CDR1 SEHNR, CDR2 FQNEAQ (reference sequence). The CDR3 nucleotides are TGTGCCAGCAGCTTCGGCGGTGGGTCCTCCTACGAGCAGTACTTC. Translation: CASSFGGGSSYEQYF.

This clone has a handful of counts. The chain couples TRBV11-2 to TRBJ2-7; tentative D call: TRBD1 (5 bases). Germline CDR1 SGHAT, CDR2 FQNNGV. The CDR3 covers 15 residues. V was shortened by 5 bases and J by 4 bases, with 18 bases between the two germline ends. The CDR3 DNA follows: TGTGCCAGCAGCGATTCTTCCCAGGGAAAATACGAGCAGTACTTC. Protein product: CASSDSSQGKYEQYF. Full variable domain (missing parts from reference TRBV11-2 and TRBJ2-7): EAGVAQSPRYKIIEKRQSVAFWCNPISGHATLYWYQQILGQGPKLLIQFQNNGVVDDSQLPKDRFSAERLKGVDSTLKIQPAKLEDSAVYLCASSDSSQGKYEQYFGPGTRLTVT.

This chain links TRBV18 with TRBJ2-7; D gene unclear. The germline gives CDR1 KGHSH, CDR2 LQKENI. The CDR3 sequence is 12 residues long. Between the trimmed V and J ends, which lost 0 bases and 7 bases, there was a span of 7 bases. The CDR3 region is CASSPPTGEQYF. CDR3 DNA: TGTGCCAGCTCACCACCTACGGGTGAGCAGTACTTC.

The rearrangement joins TRBV6-5 to TRBJ2-3; 7 nucleotides agree with TRBD1. The CDR3 is made up of 15 amino acids. J was trimmed by 0 bases and V by 8 bases; bases with no gene match: 8. Germline CDR1 and CDR2: MNHEY and SVGAGI. The CDR3 is CASLRGPSSTDTQYF. The CDR3 DNA sequence: TGTGCCAGCCTAAGGGGGCCCTCTAGCACAGATACGCAGTATTTT.

V and J are TRBV3-1 (or the pseudogene TRBV3-2) and TRBJ1-2; D is ambiguous. V lost 3 bases, J lost 6 bases, and 14 bases lay in between. Germline CDR1 is LGHDT and CDR2 is YNNKEL (reference sequence). This CDR3 region has 14 residues. This chain's CDR3 is CASSQSRDSDGYTF. CDR3 coding DNA: TGTGCCAGCAGCCAGTCCCGGGATTCTGATGGCTACACCTTC.

The chain links TRBV6-5 to TRBJ2-2; 8 bases line up with TRBD1. This CDR3 contains 15 residues. V shed 7 bases, J shed 4 bases, and the junction held 8 bases outside the gene matches. Germline V gives CDR1 MNHEY, CDR2 SVGAGI. The CDR3 protein is CASTRTGSGTGELFF. The CDR3 DNA reads as TGTGCCAGCACTAGGACAGGGAGCGGCACCGGGGAGCTGTTTTTT.

The chain employs TRBV12-3 or TRBV12-4 and TRBJ2-7; D gene unclear. V was trimmed by 4 bases and J by 9 bases, leaving 10 bases between them. The CDR3 sequence is 11 residues long. The CDR3 here is CASSSGLRQYF. CDR3 DNA: TGTGCCAGCAGTTCCGGGTTGAGGCAGTACTTC.

This chain connects TRBV6-4 to TRBJ2-1; 8 bases match TRBD2. Germline loops: CDR1 MRHNA, CDR2 SNTAGT. V shed 3 bases, J shed 8 bases, and the junction held 3 bases outside the gene matches. This CDR3 has 13 residues. CDR3 in DNA: TGTGCCAGCAGTGATTCGCGGGGGGATGAGCAGTTCTTC. Translated, it gives CASSDSRGDEQFF.

This clone appeared many times. CDR3 residues: CATQGESEKLFF. In DNA form, the CDR3 reads TGTGCCACTCAGGGGGAGAGTGAAAAACTGTTTTTT. This chain joins TRBV12-3 or TRBV12-4 and TRBJ1-4, with 7 positions matching TRBD1. V lost 10 bases and J lost 7; bases outside the gene matches: 6. This CDR3 contains 12 residues.

The chain joins TRBV6-5 to TRBJ2-7, with 10 bases matching TRBD2. This CDR3 has 15 amino acids. V shed 1 base, J shed 2 bases, and the junction held 2 bases outside the gene matches. The V gene's germline CDR1 is MNHEY and CDR2 SVGAGI. CDR3: CASSYLSGGAYEQYF. In DNA, the CDR3 is TGTGCCAGCAGTTACTTGAGCGGGGGGGCCTACGAGCAGTACTTC.

This chain joins TRBV9 and TRBJ1-6; 7 nucleotides agree with TRBD1. V dropped 4 bases and J dropped 5; count of bases not matched to a gene: 9. Germline assignment: CDR1 SGDLS and CDR2 YYNGEE. The CDR3 loop spans 16 amino acids. CDR3 region: CASSLQPGQNNSPLHF. CDR3 coding DNA: TGTGCCAGCAGCCTCCAACCGGGACAGAATAATTCACCCCTCCACTTT.